This TCR beta chain was sequenced for a study of shared T cell receptors in the human thymus. Clones were sequenced by immunoSEQ multiplex PCR, and TCRdb holds only the in-frame ones, with some missing. Of 600,000 to 900,000 clones in the sample, approximately 83% are singletons; the top ten hold around 0.0099%. The ends were cut back, 2 bases at V and 1 base at J, with 14 bases in the middle. Per germline, CDR1 MGHDK and CDR2 SYGVNS. The CDR3 is made up of 16 amino acids. These sequences were also reported in another study, on human thymus T cells. As that report states: The source of the thymus tissue was resections taken during corrective heart surgery.

The receptor was isolated from a girl in the first two years of life with a congenital heart defect. Sequencing was carried out using thymocytes. The chain recombines TRBV25-1 with TRBJ1-1; a possible D gene is TRBD1 (5 bases). CDR3 residues: CASSERRDRANTEAFF. The CDR3 region has the DNA TGTGCCAGCAGTGAAAGGAGGGACCGGGCGAACACTGAAGCTTTCTTT.